This T cell receptor (beta chain) emerged from a study of blood T cell repertoires in COVID-19. Across the study: Acute-phase and convalescent COVID-19 samples originated in the United States, Italy and Spain. Sample material is recorded as cDNA or gDNA derived from T cells, B-cell-depleted T cells, or PBMCs.

Original data processing: The authors estimated nucleated cell counts from reference gene primer amplification. This table comes from immunoSEQ multiplex PCR, and its TCRdb copy is limited to in-frame clones, with some not included. D and trimming were read from the DNA, whereas the V and J calls and clone size are those reported in that table. The table records 180,000 or so clones, about 85% of them present only once. Germline values: CDR1 MNHNY, CDR2 SVGAGI (reference sequence). This CDR3 contains 13 residues. V was shortened by 4 bases and J by 8 bases, with 14 bases between the two germline ends.

The TCR sequence derives from a man younger than 35 with acute or convalescent COVID-19. The J gene is TRBJ1-1, the V gene TRBV6-6; perhaps TRBD1 as D (6 bases). Material: peripheral blood. CDR3 bases: TGTGCCAGCAGTTCTACAGGGCGAGAAGAAGCTTTCTTT. Encoded protein: CASSSTGREEAFF.